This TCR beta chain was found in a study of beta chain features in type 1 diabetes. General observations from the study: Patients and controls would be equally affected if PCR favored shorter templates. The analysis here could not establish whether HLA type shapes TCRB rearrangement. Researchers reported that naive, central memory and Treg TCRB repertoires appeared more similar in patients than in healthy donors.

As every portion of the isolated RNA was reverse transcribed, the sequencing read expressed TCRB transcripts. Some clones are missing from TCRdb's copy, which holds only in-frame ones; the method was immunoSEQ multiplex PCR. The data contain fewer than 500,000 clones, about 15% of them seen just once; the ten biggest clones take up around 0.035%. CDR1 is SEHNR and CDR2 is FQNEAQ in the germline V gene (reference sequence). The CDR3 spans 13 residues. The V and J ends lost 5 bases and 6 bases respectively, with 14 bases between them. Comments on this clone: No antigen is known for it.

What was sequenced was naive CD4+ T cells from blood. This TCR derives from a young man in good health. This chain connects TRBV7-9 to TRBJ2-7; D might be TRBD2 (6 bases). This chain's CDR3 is CASSASWGGEQYF. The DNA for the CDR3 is TGTGCCAGCAGCGCGAGTTGGGGAGGCGAGCAGTACTTC.